The 20 T cell receptor beta chains reported below all come from one sample, sequenced in a study of blood T cells in healthy people across ages. With a J-beta primer mix and a sample-barcoded 5' primer, a second PCR ran about 6 to 11 cycles. One entry per CDR3 protein, called by TCRdb with MiXCR from the 5' RACE reads. The sample includes under 2,000,000 distinct CDR3 sequences, about 50% of them seen just once. The source material was blood. The receptors here all came from a woman in her thirties or forties in good health.

J is TRBJ1-6 and V is TRBV7-2, with D perhaps TRBD1 (5 bases). V gave up 5 bases and J gave up 0 bases, with 14 bases separating them. CDR1 SGHTA and CDR2 FQGNSA come from the germline V gene. This CDR3 has 17 amino acids. The CDR3 reads CASSLRRGTSYNSPLHF. CDR3 DNA sequence: TGTGCCAGCAGCCTGCGTCGTGGGACCTCCTATAATTCACCCCTCCACTTT.

V and J are TRBV7-3 and TRBJ2-1, with TRBD2 as a possible D gene (5 bases). V dropped 1 base and J dropped 8 bases, with 15 bases sitting between them. Looked up from germline, CDR1 is SGHTA and CDR2 is FQGTGA. CDR3 length equals 15 residues. The CDR3 nucleotides are TGTGCCAGCAGCTTAAGTCTGGGAAGGCGGGATGAGCAGTTCTTC. Residues: CASSLSLGRRDEQFF.

This clonotype has more than one count but fewer than ten. The J gene is TRBJ1-1, the V gene TRBV7-8; D gene uncertain. Per germline, CDR1 SGHVS and CDR2 FQNEAQ. V was trimmed by 1 base and J by 0 bases, leaving 12 bases between them. This CDR3 is 16 amino acids long. CDR3 amino acids: CASSLVSGYMNTEAFF. The CDR3 DNA reads TGTGCCAGCAGCTTAGTAAGCGGGTACATGAACACTGAAGCTTTCTTT.

V and J are TRBV6-2 or TRBV6-3 and TRBJ2-1; D is possibly TRBD2 (6 bases). The CDR3 sequence is 13 residues long. Trimming left V 5 bases short and J 7 bases short, with 12 bases between. Germline loops: CDR1 MNHEY, CDR2 SVGEGT. CDR3 sequence (DNA): TGTGCCAGCAGTCAAGGCGGGGCAAATGAGCAGTTCTTC. Translated: CASSQGGANEQFF.

With regard to this clonotype: A junction boundary mismatches the germline segment, possibly from a read error. The V call is TRBV20-1, the J call TRBJ2-5; a possible D gene is TRBD2 (7 bases). Germline CDR1 reads DFQATT; CDR2 reads SNEGSKA (reference sequence). The CDR3 runs 13 residues. The CDR3 spells CSPRTGGRETQYF. In DNA form, the CDR3 reads TGCAGTCCTAGAACGGGGGGCCGAGAGACCCAGTACTTC.

The chain uses TRBV27 and TRBJ1-1; TRBD1 is a possible D gene (5 bases). Germline-derived CDR1 and CDR2 are MNHEY and SMNVEV (reference sequence). The CDR3 runs 16 residues. V was shortened by 2 bases and J by 6 bases, with 19 bases between the two germline ends. This CDR3 reads CASSLEIGRVNSEAFF. The CDR3 nucleotides read TGTGCCAGCAGTTTAGAAATAGGCAGGGTTAATTCTGAAGCTTTCTTT.

A note on this clonotype: The CDR3 does not end in the conserved phenylalanine or tryptophan, so this is likely a read error. The chain couples TRBV29-1 to TRBJ2-4; D may correspond to TRBD1 or TRBD2 (7 bases each). Germline V gene sequence: CDR1 SQVTM, CDR2 ANQGSEA. This CDR3 spans 15 amino acids. V was pared by 2 bases and J by 13 bases, with 24 bases between. The CDR3 bases are TGCAGCGTTGAATCGCCCAGGGGGGACTACAATGAGCAGTACTTA. Translating it yields CSVESPRGDYNEQYL.

The chain has TRBV3-1 and TRBJ2-1; no clear D. The length of the CDR3 is 14 residues. Germline CDR1 reads LGHDT; CDR2 reads YNNKEL (reference sequence). Trimming shortened V by 4 bases and J by 3 bases, and 10 bases separated the two germline ends. DNA of the CDR3: TGTGCCAGCAGCCCGGCGGTAGGCTACAATGAGCAGTTCTTC. It codes for CASSPAVGYNEQFF.

The V call is TRBV28, the J call TRBJ2-5, with D maybe TRBD2 (5 bases). Gene TRBJ2-7 matches the end of the DNA better, so the J call may be wrong. From germline, CDR1 is MDHEN and CDR2 SYDVKM. The CDR3 covers 14 residues. The CDR3 bases are TGTGCCAGCAGTCTGCTCGGGGAGACCTACGAGCAGTACTTC. It encodes CASSLLGETYEQYF.

This clonotype was counted a few times. This rearrangement joins TRBV5-1 to TRBJ2-1; D is undetermined. Per the germline V gene, CDR1 is SGHRS and CDR2 is YFSETQ. The CDR3 loop spans 17 amino acids. Between the trimmed V and J ends, which lost 0 bases and 1 base, there was a span of 14 bases. The CDR3 loop is CASSLDIGVGSYNEQFF. CDR3 nucleotides: TGCGCCAGCAGCTTGGATATCGGCGTCGGATCCTACAATGAGCAGTTCTTC. Full variable domain (outside the CDR3, taken from reference TRBV5-1 and TRBJ2-1): KAGVTQTPRYLIKTRGQQVTLSCSPISGHRSVSWYQQTPGQGLQFLFEYFSETQRNKGNFPGRFSGRQFSNSRSEMNVSTLELGDSALYLCASSLDIGVGSYNEQFFGPGTRLTVL.

This clonotype was detected only a few times. The V gene is TRBV7-2, the J gene TRBJ2-7, with D possibly TRBD1 on 5 matching bases. This CDR3 contains 18 residues. The V end lost 4 bases, the J end lost 4 bases, and 26 bases lay between the germline ends. CDR1 SGHTA and CDR2 FQGNSA come from the germline V gene. The CDR3 DNA follows: TGTGCCAGCAGCTCCCCCCTCCGCAGGGAAGAATCGAGGTACGAGCAGTACTTC. This encodes CASSSPLRREESRYEQYF.

The chain carries TRBV5-5 and TRBJ2-1, with 8 bases identical to TRBD2. In germline, CDR1 is SGHKS, CDR2 YYEKEE (reference sequence). The CDR3 has 15 residues. The V gene end was trimmed by 0 bases and the J gene end by 9 bases; junction bases not matched to a gene: 8. The CDR3, as DNA: TGTGCCAGCAGCTTGGTAGTAGCGGGGTGGGGTGAGCAGTTCTTC. It translates to CASSLVVAGWGEQFF.

This chain links TRBV27 with TRBJ2-3; D uncertain. The CDR3 runs 14 residues. The V and J ends lost 6 bases and 0 bases respectively, with 10 bases between them. Germline loops: CDR1 MNHEY, CDR2 SMNVEV (reference sequence). CDR3 amino acids: CASSSAVSTDTQYF. The CDR3 bases are TGTGCCAGCAGCTCTGCCGTTAGCACAGATACGCAGTATTTT.

This clonotype was counted only a few times. This chain joins TRBV5-1 and TRBJ2-5; D is unclear. Trimming took off 5 bases at V and 3 bases at J, with 14 bases between the two ends. Germline V gene lookup returns CDR1 SGHRS and CDR2 YFSETQ. The CDR3 is made up of 14 amino acids. This chain's CDR3 is CASRRLSGEETQYF. For the CDR3, the DNA is TGCGCCAGCAGACGACTTTCCGGAGAAGAGACCCAGTACTTC.

The rearrangement joins TRBV12-3 or TRBV12-4 to TRBJ2-3, with 12 nucleotides matching TRBD2. With 2 bases clipped from V and 3 bases from J, the junction kept 9 bases outside the gene matches. The CDR3 runs to 18 residues. This CDR3 is CASSLRLASGGATDTQYF. The CDR3 nucleotides are TGTGCCAGCAGTTTACGTCTGGCTAGCGGGGGGGCGACAGATACGCAGTATTTT.

In its sample, this clonotype was seen a few times. This chain connects TRBV3-1 to TRBJ1-4; D is possibly TRBD1 (5 bases). Germline V gene sequence: CDR1 LGHDT, CDR2 YNNKEL (reference sequence). The CDR3 length is 12 residues. V was cut by 7 bases and J by 8 bases, with 11 bases left in between. Here the CDR3 reads CASKSGKEKLFF. CDR3 nucleotide sequence: TGTGCCAGCAAATCAGGGAAAGAAAAACTGTTTTTT.

The chain recombines TRBV19 with TRBJ2-5; 8 nucleotides agree with TRBD2. Germline-derived CDR1 and CDR2 are LNHDA and SQIVND (reference sequence). The V and J ends lost 6 bases and 11 bases, in that order; junction bases with no gene match: 17. The CDR3 extends over 15 amino acids. CDR3 residues: CASRPRGGVKNEQYF. In DNA, the CDR3 is TGTGCCAGTAGGCCTCGGGGGGGCGTAAAAAATGAGCAGTACTTC.

V is TRBV7-2 and J is TRBJ1-4, with D hard to call. The germline V gene has CDR1 SGHTA and CDR2 FQGNSA. The CDR3 contains 14 residues. The ends were cut back, 1 base at V and 8 bases at J, with 11 bases in the middle. The CDR3 DNA reads TGTGCCAGCAGCTTAGGGGGAAGCTTAGAAAAACTGTTTTTT. Amino acids: CASSLGGSLEKLFF.

V gene TRBV28 combines with J gene TRBJ2-7, with 9 bases identical to TRBD2. The trim removed 2 bases at V and 3 bases at J, leaving 14 bases unmatched. Per germline, CDR1 MDHEN and CDR2 SYDVKM. The CDR3 runs 18 residues. The CDR3: CASSLPASGTLHYYEQYF. CDR3 DNA sequence: TGTGCCAGCAGTTTACCAGCTAGCGGGACCCTTCATTACTACGAGCAGTACTTC.

This clonotype occurred a few times. The rearrangement joins TRBV29-1 to TRBJ2-1; TRBD2 agrees at 13 bases. Trimming cost V 5 bases and J 8 bases; bases outside gene matches: 15. Germline V gene sequence: CDR1 SQVTM, CDR2 ANQGSEA. The CDR3 is 17 residues long. The CDR3 DNA is TGCAGCGTTTTCCGGACTAGCGGGGGCCTGATTGGGGATGAGCAGTTCTTC. Its protein is CSVFRTSGGLIGDEQFF.